This entry lists 30 T cell receptor beta chains sequenced from one sample in a study of OX40 agonist ivuxolimab in advanced cancers. Assay used: immunoSEQ multiplex PCR; TCRdb lists only in-frame clones, some missing. The table shows about 45,000 clones, with roughly 90% occurring only once. Sequencing used CD4+ or CD8+ T cells sorted from blood, obtained in a trial of the OX40 agonist ivuxolimab. Receptors originate from an adult with an advanced solid tumor such as melanoma, head and neck, liver or kidney cancer.

The chain couples TRBV7-8 to TRBJ1-1; a possible D gene is TRBD1 (6 bases). Germline V gene data show CDR1 as SGHVS and CDR2 as FQNEAQ. The V gene lost 8 bases and the J gene lost 4 bases, with 17 bases spanning the gap. This CDR3 has 14 residues. The CDR3 region has the DNA TGTGCCAGCGGGCCCGGGACAAAGATCACTGAAGCTTTCTTT. The encoded protein is CASGPGTKITEAFF.

In nucleotides, the CDR3 is TGTGCCAGCAGCAGGATGGGCACTGAAGCTTTCTTT. Encoded protein: CASSRMGTEAFF. This rearrangement joins TRBV5-6 to TRBJ1-1, with no clear D. The CDR3 length is 12 residues. V lost 4 bases and J lost 4, with 8 bases in between. Germline loops: CDR1 SGHDT, CDR2 YYEEEE.

The chain uses TRBV5-1 and TRBJ2-5; possible D gene TRBD1, 6 bases. Trimming left V 5 bases short and J 5 bases short, with 19 bases between. The CDR3 totals 15 residues. The germline gives CDR1 SGHRS, CDR2 YFSETQ. CDR3 protein: CASRPLITGLETQYF. CDR3 coding DNA: TGCGCCAGCAGACCTCTCATTACAGGGCTGGAGACCCAGTACTTC.

J is TRBJ1-1 and V is TRBV13; D is undetermined. Trimming cost V 1 base and J 0 bases, with 6 bases left between them. This CDR3 is built from 14 residues. Per the germline V gene, CDR1 is PRHDT and CDR2 is FYEKMQ (reference sequence). The CDR3 coding sequence is TGTGCCAGCAGCTTAGACACCTTGAACACTGAAGCTTTCTTT. Its translation is CASSLDTLNTEAFF.

The J gene is TRBJ2-2, the V gene TRBV9; no clear D. The CDR3 contains 17 residues. Germline V CDR1 and CDR2: SGDLS, YYNGEE. V was shortened by 4 bases and J by 0 bases, with 16 bases between the two germline ends. This chain's CDR3 is CASSPLIGLANTGELFF. CDR3 sequence (DNA): TGTGCCAGCAGCCCCCTCATCGGTCTCGCGAACACCGGGGAGCTGTTTTTT. The full variable domain, its missing parts supplied by reference TRBV9 and TRBJ2-2, is DSGVTQTPKHLITATGQRVTLRCSPRSGDLSVYWYQQSLDQGLQFLIQYYNGEERAKGNILERFSAQQFPDLHSELNLSSLELGDSALYFCASSPLIGLANTGELFFGEGSRLTVL.

The chain links TRBV7-9 to TRBJ2-1; tentatively, D is TRBD2 (6 bases). V was shortened by 7 bases and J by 0 bases, with 13 bases between the two germline ends. Germline V CDR1 and CDR2: SEHNR, FQNEAQ (reference sequence). This CDR3 region has 15 residues. CDR3 residues: CASKTSSSSYNEQFF. CDR3 nucleotides: TGTGCCAGCAAGACTAGTTCAAGCTCCTACAATGAGCAGTTCTTC. The full variable domain, rest sourced from reference TRBV7-9 and TRBJ2-1, is DTGVSQNPRHKITKRGQNVTFRCDPISEHNRLYWYRQTLGQGPEFLTYFQNEAQLEKSRLLSDRFSAERPKGSFSTLEIQRTEQGDSAMYLCASKTSSSSYNEQFFGPGTRLTVL.

This chain joins TRBV5-1 and TRBJ2-7; tentative D call: TRBD2 (5 bases). There are 13 residues in the CDR3. V was cut by 0 bases and J by 4 bases, with 8 bases left in between. The V gene's germline CDR1 is SGHRS and CDR2 YFSETQ. The CDR3 DNA sequence: TGCGCCAGCAGCTTGGCTCCGGGGTACGAGCAGTACTTC. This translates into CASSLAPGYEQYF.

The CDR3 DNA sequence: TGTGCCAGCAGTGAACAGGCCGACGTTTGGCGGGAAGAGACCCAGTACTTC. This gives the protein CASSEQADVWREETQYF. V is TRBV25-1 and J is TRBJ2-5; maybe TRBD2 (5 bases). The CDR3 is 17 residues long. Between the trimmed V and J ends, which lost 2 bases and 3 bases, there was a span of 19 bases. CDR1 and CDR2 from the germline V gene are MGHDK and SYGVNS.

This chain uses TRBV5-8 with TRBJ1-5; a weak D match, TRBD1 (5 bases). The CDR3 sequence is 14 residues long. The germline V gene encodes CDR1 SGHTS and CDR2 YDEGEE. The V and J ends lost 3 bases and 3 bases respectively, with 10 bases between them. The CDR3 reads CASSSGQPNQPQHF. In nucleotides, the CDR3 is TGTGCCAGCAGCTCAGGACAACCCAATCAGCCCCAGCATTTT.

The genes are TRBV5-4 and TRBJ2-5; 12 nucleotides align to TRBD2. Trimming took 4 bases from V and 5 from J; bases not matched to a gene: 12. The CDR3 totals 17 residues. Germline V gene data show CDR1 as SGHNT and CDR2 as YYREEE (reference sequence). The CDR3 region has the DNA TGTGCCAGCAGCACCGGGACTAGCGGGTTTAGGACGGAGACCCAGTACTTC. Translation: CASSTGTSGFRTETQYF. The full variable domain, in which reference TRBV5-4 and TRBJ2-5 provide the parts outside the CDR3, is ETGVTQSPTHLIKTRGQQVTLRCSSQSGHNTVSWYQQALGQGPQFIFQYYREEENGRGNFPPRFSGLQFPNYSSELNVNALELDDSALYLCASSTGTSGFRTETQYFGPGTRLLVL.

The rearrangement links TRBV7-9 to TRBJ2-1; TRBD1 might be the D (5 bases). Trimming removed 5 bases from V and 8 bases from J, with 22 bases in between. Germline-derived CDR1 and CDR2 are SEHNR and FQNEAQ (reference sequence). The CDR3 runs to 16 residues. This chain's CDR3 is CASSPKHTSDIDEQFF. The CDR3 DNA reads TGTGCCAGCAGCCCGAAACATACTTCGGACATCGATGAGCAGTTCTTC. The full variable domain, its missing parts supplied by reference TRBV7-9 and TRBJ2-1, is DTGVSQNPRHKITKRGQNVTFRCDPISEHNRLYWYRQTLGQGPEFLTYFQNEAQLEKSRLLSDRFSAERPKGSFSTLEIQRTEQGDSAMYLCASSPKHTSDIDEQFFGPGTRLTVL.

This rearrangement joins TRBV27 to TRBJ2-1; 11 positions agree with TRBD2. The CDR3 extends over 18 amino acids. V dropped 7 bases and J dropped 8; count of bases not matched to a gene: 19. Germline V gives CDR1 MNHEY, CDR2 SMNVEV (reference sequence). The CDR3 DNA reads as TGTGCCAGCACTCCTTCTGGACCCTTACTAGCGGGAGCTGATGAGCAGTTCTTC. It specifies CASTPSGPLLAGADEQFF.

Comment on this clone: Only one base separates this from a far larger clonotype, so it likely reflects a read error. Other DNA variants within this sample encode the same CDR3. V and J are TRBV5-6 and TRBJ2-7, with TRBD2 matching 14 bases. The CDR3 has 15 amino acids. Germline lookup yields CDR1 SGHDT and CDR2 YYEEEE. The trim removed 4 bases at V and 7 bases at J, leaving 7 bases unmatched. This CDR3 reads CASSVGLAGAGEQYF. CDR3 in DNA: TGTGCCAGCAGCGTGGGACTAGCGGGGGCGGGGGAGCAGTACTTC.

This chain links TRBV29-1 with TRBJ2-3; the D gene is possibly TRBD2 (6 bases). The CDR3 loop spans 15 amino acids. The germline V and J ends were trimmed by 5 bases and 0 bases, with 15 bases remaining between them. The germline V gene has CDR1 SQVTM and CDR2 ANQGSEA. The CDR3 protein is CSVTTRDSSTDTQYF. The CDR3 DNA reads TGCAGCGTTACGACCAGGGACTCAAGCACAGATACGCAGTATTTT.

The CDR3 bases are TGCGCCAGCAGCGTGGACATTGCCGAGCTGTTTTTT. Encoded protein: CASSVDIAELFF. This sequence joins TRBV5-1 and TRBJ2-2; TRBD1 might be the D (5 bases). This CDR3 is built from 12 residues. V was trimmed by 4 bases and J by 11 bases, leaving 12 bases between them. Germline CDR1 SGHRS, CDR2 YFSETQ.

This sequence joins TRBV5-1 and TRBJ2-7; no firm D call. V dropped 2 bases and J dropped 3 bases, with 6 bases sitting between them. This CDR3 region has 12 residues. Germline-derived CDR1 and CDR2 are SGHRS and YFSETQ. The CDR3, as DNA: TGCGCCAGCAGCTTCGACGGCTACGAGCAGTACTTC. Protein sequence: CASSFDGYEQYF.

As to this clone: One end of the junction does not line up with germline, which may come from a read error. V usage is TRBV28 and J usage is TRBJ1-6; D remains unclear. The germline gives CDR1 MDHEN, CDR2 SYDVKM. CDR3 length equals 12 residues. The DNA of the CDR3 is TGTGCCAGCAGTTTAAGTAGTAGAGAAGTGCTCTTT. As protein: CASSLSSREVLF.

The J gene is TRBJ2-1, the V gene TRBV5-6; 11 bases fit TRBD1. Trimming removed 1 base from V and 12 bases from J; junction bases left unmatched: 12. This CDR3 comprises 16 residues. Germline V CDR1 and CDR2: SGHDT, YYEEEE. The CDR3 DNA follows: TGTGCCAGCAGCTTGTCCGGGACAGGGGGGGCGTTGGGGCAGTTCTTC. Protein sequence: CASSLSGTGGALGQFF.

The V call is TRBV6-5, the J call TRBJ1-1; 7 nucleotides line up with TRBD1. Germline loops: CDR1 MNHEY, CDR2 SVGAGI. The CDR3 contains 14 residues. The V gene end was trimmed by 8 bases and the J gene end by 0 bases; junction bases not matched to a gene: 6. CDR3 coding DNA: TGTGCCAGCGGACAGGCGACGATGAACACTGAAGCTTTCTTT. It encodes CASGQATMNTEAFF.

This sequence joins TRBV27 and TRBJ2-2; 7 bases are a match to TRBD1. Germline CDR1 reads MNHEY; CDR2 reads SMNVEV (reference sequence). J lost 5 bases, V lost 6 bases, and 6 bases had no gene match. CDR3 size: 14 residues. CDR3 DNA sequence: TGTGCCAGCAGGCGGCAGGGGGATACCGGGGAGCTGTTTTTT. Protein product: CASRRQGDTGELFF.

V usage is TRBV5-6 and J usage is TRBJ1-2; 8 bases are a match to TRBD1. From germline, CDR1 is SGHDT and CDR2 YYEEEE. CDR3 length: 15 amino acids. Trimming at V came to 0 bases and at J to 4 bases, leaving 5 bases not matched to a gene. The chain's CDR3 is CASSLGLGTGYGYTF. The CDR3 DNA reads TGTGCCAGCAGCTTGGGATTGGGGACAGGCTATGGCTACACCTTC.

The chain joins TRBV29-1 to TRBJ2-5, with D perhaps matching TRBD1 or TRBD2 (6 bases each). Germline V gene data show CDR1 as SQVTM and CDR2 as ANQGSEA. Trimming left V 2 bases short and J 1 base short, with 11 bases between. This CDR3 has 14 residues. CDR3 region: CSVETEGVQETQYF. The CDR3 nucleotides are TGCAGCGTTGAAACGGAGGGGGTCCAAGAGACCCAGTACTTC.

The chain is built from TRBV28 and TRBJ1-1, with TRBD1 as a possible D gene (5 bases). CDR1 is MDHEN and CDR2 is SYDVKM in the germline V gene. V was pared by 5 bases and J by 0 bases, with 13 bases between. The CDR3 contains 15 residues. Here the CDR3 reads CASSLGGHMNTEAFF. CDR3 nucleotide sequence: TGTGCCAGCAGTCTGGGAGGACACATGAACACTGAAGCTTTCTTT.

This chain joins TRBV10-1 and TRBJ2-1; 10 nucleotides agree with TRBD2. In germline, CDR1 is WNHNN, CDR2 SYGVQD (reference sequence). This CDR3 has 15 amino acids. The ends lost 8 bases at V and 4 bases at J; junction bases unmatched: 8. CDR3 in DNA: TGCGCCAGCCCTAGGACTAGCGGAGTATACAATGAGCAGTTCTTC. Its protein product is CASPRTSGVYNEQFF.

The rearrangement joins TRBV6-5 to TRBJ2-3, with TRBD1 as a possible D gene (6 bases). Deletions cut 2 bases from V and 8 bases from J, with 11 bases between. Germline assignment: CDR1 MNHEY and CDR2 SVGAGI. This CDR3 contains 13 residues. CDR3 protein: CASSYGGRSTQYF. DNA of the CDR3: TGTGCCAGCAGTTACGGGGGCCGGAGTACGCAGTATTTT.

The gene calls are TRBV7-9 and TRBJ2-7; D is unresolved. Trimming removed 5 bases at V and 2 bases at J, with 13 bases between. The germline V gene encodes CDR1 SEHNR and CDR2 FQNEAQ (reference sequence). CDR3 length: 14 amino acids. The CDR3 is CASSQPGRPYEQYF. The CDR3 DNA reads as TGTGCCAGCAGCCAGCCTGGACGCCCCTACGAGCAGTACTTC.

J is TRBJ2-7 and V is TRBV5-6; D might be TRBD1 or TRBD2, each matching 5 bases. Trimming pared 4 bases from V and 2 bases from J, leaving 7 bases between. The CDR3 consists of 12 residues. The germline V gene has CDR1 SGHDT and CDR2 YYEEEE. The chain's CDR3 is CASSMGAYEQYF. CDR3 DNA: TGTGCCAGCAGCATGGGGGCCTACGAGCAGTACTTC.

This chain connects TRBV6-5 to TRBJ2-5; D is possibly TRBD1 (5 bases). The germline CDR1 and CDR2 sequences are MNHEY and SVGAGI. The V and J ends lost 6 bases and 4 bases respectively, with 15 bases between them. The CDR3 contains 14 residues. CDR3 amino acids: CASSPRATGETQYF. The CDR3 nucleotides are TGTGCCAGCAGCCCCAGGGCCACAGGAGAGACCCAGTACTTC.

The chain combines TRBV27 with TRBJ1-2, with a tentative D call TRBD1 (6 bases). Germline CDR1 and CDR2: MNHEY and SMNVEV (reference sequence). V shed 8 bases and J shed 4 bases, with 17 bases lying between them. The CDR3 spans 14 residues. The CDR3 is CASGRTALPYGYTF. The CDR3 DNA sequence: TGTGCCAGCGGAAGGACAGCCCTACCCTATGGCTACACCTTC.

This clone was recorded once. The chain couples TRBV5-6 to TRBJ1-1, with TRBD1 identical over 7 bases. The CDR3 consists of 13 residues. The germline V gene has CDR1 SGHDT and CDR2 YYEEEE. J gave up 6 bases and V 3 bases, and 5 bases lay outside the gene matches. In DNA form, the CDR3 reads TGTGCCAGCAGCTCACAGGGGAGCCCTGAAGCTTTCTTT. Translation gives CASSSQGSPEAFF. The complete variable domain, with remaining parts taken from reference TRBV5-6 and TRBJ1-1, reads DAGVTQSPTHLIKTRGQQVTLRCSPKSGHDTVSWYQQALGQGPQFIFQYYEEEERQRGNFPDRFSGHQFPNYSSELNVNALLLGDSALYLCASSSQGSPEAFFGQGTRLTVV.